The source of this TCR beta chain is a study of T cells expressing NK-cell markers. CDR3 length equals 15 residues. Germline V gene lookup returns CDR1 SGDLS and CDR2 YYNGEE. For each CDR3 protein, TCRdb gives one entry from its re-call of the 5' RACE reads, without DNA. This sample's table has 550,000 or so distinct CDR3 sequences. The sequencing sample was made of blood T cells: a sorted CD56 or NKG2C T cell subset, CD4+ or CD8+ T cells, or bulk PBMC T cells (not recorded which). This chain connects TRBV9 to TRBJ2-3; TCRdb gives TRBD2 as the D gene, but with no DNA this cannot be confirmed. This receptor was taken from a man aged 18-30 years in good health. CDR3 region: CASSVRDGNTDTQYF.